The 19 T cell receptor beta chains presented below share a single source sample, sequenced in a study of blood T cells in healthy people across ages. For the second PCR, which ran for roughly 6 to 12 cycles, a sample-barcoded 5' primer and a J-beta primer mix were used. TCRdb re-analysed the 5' RACE reads in MiXCR, keeping a single row per CDR3 protein. The top ten clones hold 3.7% of a sample with some 800,000 distinct CDR3 sequences, 25% of them seen once. The data also belong to a second study, concerning T cells of mothers and their children.

What was sequenced was blood. All receptors come from a boy younger than 18 in good health.

This clonotype appeared a few times. This rearrangement joins TRBV10-3 to TRBJ2-7, with 12 bases matching TRBD2. V was clipped by 8 bases and J by 6 bases; unmatched bases: 2. This CDR3 has 12 residues. CDR1 and CDR2 (germline): ENHRY, SYGVKD. CDR3 DNA: TGTGCCATCGGACTAGCGGGATCCGAGCAGTACTTC. This encodes CAIGLAGSEQYF.

This clonotype was seen a handful of times. V and J are TRBV20-1 and TRBJ2-1; D is undetermined. The last part of the DNA fits TRBJ2-5 better; the J call may be wrong. Germline-derived CDR1 and CDR2 are DFQATT and SNEGSKA (reference sequence). The CDR3 is made up of 15 amino acids. The CDR3 coding sequence is TGCAGTGCTAGAGATCGGGTAGCTTGGATGAAGACCCAGTACTTC. This encodes CSARDRVAWMKTQYF.

Only a few counts were recorded for this clonotype. V gene TRBV7-3 combines with J gene TRBJ1-1, with TRBD1 matching over 9 bases. Germline V gives CDR1 SGHTA, CDR2 FQGTGA. V gave up 4 bases and J gave up 5 bases; unmatched junction bases: 5. The CDR3 consists of 14 residues. The CDR3 loop reads CASSSDRGVTEAFF. As DNA, the CDR3 is TGTGCCAGCAGCTCTGACAGGGGGGTGACTGAAGCTTTCTTT.

The J gene is TRBJ2-2, the V gene TRBV25-1; D is ambiguous. The V and J ends lost 4 bases and 5 bases respectively, with 8 bases between them. This CDR3 comprises 13 residues. From germline, CDR1 is MGHDK and CDR2 SYGVNS. In nucleotides, the CDR3 is TGTGCCAGCAGTGCCCAGGTGACCGGGGAGCTGTTTTTT. Residues: CASSAQVTGELFF.

CDR3 coding DNA: TGTGCCAGCAGCCCTTCTACCCCGGCTTCACTCTCCTACGAGCAGTACTTC. Translating it yields CASSPSTPASLSYEQYF. The gene calls are TRBV27 and TRBJ2-7; no clear D. The germline V gene encodes CDR1 MNHEY and CDR2 SMNVEV (reference sequence). The V and J ends lost 6 bases and 0 bases respectively, with 21 bases between them. The CDR3 loop spans 17 amino acids.

The chain has TRBV19 and TRBJ1-2; D not resolved. Germline V gene data show CDR1 as LNHDA and CDR2 as SQIVND (reference sequence). CDR3 length: 14 residues. Trimming shortened V by 2 bases and J by 5 bases, and 12 bases separated the two germline ends. The CDR3 loop reads CASSITDSSYGYTF. The DNA of the CDR3 is TGTGCCAGTAGTATAACGGACTCTTCTTATGGCTACACCTTC.

This clonotype was observed a few times. An end of the junction differs from the germline gene, which may be a read error. The rearrangement links TRBV7-7 to TRBJ2-1, with 8 bases lining up with TRBD1. The germline gives CDR1 SSHAT, CDR2 FNYEAQ (reference sequence). This CDR3 region has 16 residues. The CDR3 DNA follows: TGTGCTAGCAGCCCAAAGGCAGGGGGCGAGAGCAATGAGCAGTTCTTC. Protein sequence: CASSPKAGGESNEQFF. Combining the CDR3 with reference TRBV7-7 and TRBJ2-1 gives the whole variable domain GAGVSQSPRYKVTKRGQDVTLRCDPISSHATLYWYQQALGQGPEFLTYFNYEAQPDKSGLPSDRFSAERPEGSISTLTIQRTEQRDSAMYRCASSPKAGGESNEQFFGPGTRLTVL.

The genes are TRBV3-1 and TRBJ2-5, with TRBD2 matching 9 bases. The CDR3 length is 17 residues. In germline, CDR1 is LGHDT, CDR2 YNNKEL (reference sequence). V shed 1 base, J shed 4 bases, and the junction held 10 bases outside the gene matches. CDR3 DNA sequence: TGTGCCAGCAGCCAAGGTCTCGGGCTAGCGGGACTAGAGACCCAGTACTTC. It specifies CASSQGLGLAGLETQYF.

This clonotype has only a few counts. V gene TRBV3-1 combines with J gene TRBJ1-5; D is unresolved. Trimming removed 1 base at V and 2 bases at J, with 6 bases between. CDR1 and CDR2 (germline): LGHDT, YNNKEL (reference sequence). CDR3 length: 14 amino acids. This CDR3 is CASSQGLGNQPQHF. CDR3 nucleotide sequence: TGTGCCAGCAGCCAAGGCCTGGGCAATCAGCCCCAGCATTTT.

The chain carries TRBV4-2 and TRBJ2-5; possible D gene TRBD2, 5 bases. CDR1 and CDR2 (germline): LGHNA, YNFKEQ. Trimming pared 0 bases from V and 5 bases from J, leaving 13 bases between. CDR3 size: 15 residues. The CDR3 DNA follows: TGTGCCAGCAGCCAAGATCCCCTAGCTGTGGAGACCCAGTACTTC. This encodes CASSQDPLAVETQYF.

The V call is TRBV29-1, the J call TRBJ2-5, with D tentatively TRBD1 (6 bases). The CDR3 loop spans 12 amino acids. Germline V gene sequence: CDR1 SQVTM, CDR2 ANQGSEA. Trimming shortened V by 5 bases and J by 5 bases, and 12 bases separated the two germline ends. The CDR3 nucleotides are TGCAGCGTTCTACAGGGTTCCGAGACCCAGTACTTC. It specifies CSVLQGSETQYF.

CDR3 residues: CASSHPPWGNEQFF. CDR3 DNA sequence: TGTGCCAGCAGTCACCCGCCTTGGGGGAATGAGCAGTTCTTC. The chain uses TRBV12-3 or TRBV12-4 and TRBJ2-1; D is possibly TRBD1 or TRBD2 (5 bases each). The CDR3 is 14 residues long. V lost 5 bases and J lost 7, with 15 bases in between.

This chain uses TRBV15 with TRBJ2-5, with 11 bases identical to TRBD2. CDR3 length: 18 amino acids. CDR1 and CDR2 from the germline V gene are LNHNV and YYDKDF (reference sequence). Trimming at V came to 0 bases and at J to 4 bases, leaving 10 bases not matched to a gene. This CDR3 reads CATSRDLPSGGFGETQYF. The DNA of the CDR3 is TGTGCCACCAGCAGAGATCTTCCTAGCGGGGGGTTCGGAGAGACCCAGTACTTC.

This clonotype was observed a handful of times. One end of the junction is discordant with germline, which a read error may explain. The gene calls are TRBV9 and TRBJ1-2; perhaps TRBD1 as D (5 bases). The CDR3 is made up of 15 amino acids. Germline V CDR1 and CDR2: SGDLS, YYNGEE. The CDR3, as DNA: TGTCCCAGCAGCGCGAGCCTAGGGGTTAACTATGGCTACACCTTC. This translates into CPSSASLGVNYGYTF.

The sample holds one count of this clonotype. The chain uses TRBV20-1 and TRBJ2-3; D is unclear. V was pared by 6 bases and J by 2 bases, with 15 bases between. Germline V gene sequence: CDR1 DFQATT, CDR2 SNEGSKA (reference sequence). CDR3 length: 14 amino acids. The CDR3 loop is CSAESVSSTDTQYF. The CDR3, as DNA: TGCAGTGCGGAGAGCGTATCTTCCACAGATACGCAGTATTTT.

This clonotype was counted between two and nine times. This sequence joins TRBV30 and TRBJ2-3, with D hard to call. Germline V lookup: CDR1 GTSNPN, CDR2 SVGIG (reference sequence). With 2 bases removed from V and 6 bases from J, the gap between germline ends came to 9 bases. The CDR3 consists of 12 residues. CDR3 nucleotide sequence: TGTGCCTGGAGTATGACCCCCGATACGCAGTATTTT. Its protein is CAWSMTPDTQYF.

This clonotype was seen a single time. The rearrangement uses TRBV28 and TRBJ1-3; 9 bases agree with TRBD1. With V trimmed by 5 bases and J by 2 bases, 4 bases remained unmatched. The CDR3 has 15 amino acids. Germline CDR1 is MDHEN and CDR2 is SYDVKM. CDR3 residues: CASSTGQGAGNTIYF. CDR3 nucleotides: TGTGCCAGCAGTACGGGACAGGGTGCTGGAAACACCATATATTTT.

There are a few counts of this clonotype. The rearrangement uses TRBV2 and TRBJ2-1, with D perhaps TRBD1 (6 bases). The DNA end lines up better with TRBJ2-7; the J call may be wrong. Germline V lookup: CDR1 SNHLY, CDR2 FYNNEI. This CDR3 is built from 14 residues. CDR3 loop: CASSVLDSLYEQYF. CDR3 nucleotides: TGTGCCAGCAGTGTTCTGGACAGCCTCTACGAGCAGTACTTC.

The V call is TRBV15, the J call TRBJ2-7, with 8 bases matching TRBD2. V was clipped by 3 bases and J by 3 bases; unmatched bases: 4. This CDR3 contains 14 residues. The germline CDR1 and CDR2 sequences are LNHNV and YYDKDF (reference sequence). CDR3 loop: CATSSRTSNYEQYF. DNA for the CDR3: TGTGCCACCAGCAGCAGGACTAGCAACTACGAGCAGTACTTC. Full variable domain (missing parts from reference TRBV15 and TRBJ2-7): DAMVIQNPRYQVTQFGKPVTLSCSQTLNHNVMYWYQQKSSQAPKLLFHYYDKDFNNEADTPDNFQSRRPNTSFCFLDIRSPGLGDTAMYLCATSSRTSNYEQYFGPGTRLTVT.